These 26 T cell receptor beta chains were all obtained from the same sample, sequenced in a study of blood T cell repertoires in COVID-19. Produced via immunoSEQ multiplex PCR; TCRdb's table is partial and in-frame only. The sample has approximately 230,000 clones, roughly 80% seen once. The specimen sequenced was peripheral blood. The receptors here all came from a man aged 80 or over with acute or convalescent COVID-19.

This clone was detected a few times. The V gene is TRBV4-1, the J gene TRBJ2-1; 7 bases match TRBD2. The junction had 13 bases not matched to a gene; V was cut back by 4 bases and J by 10 bases. This CDR3 region has 15 residues. Looked up from germline, CDR1 is MGHRA and CDR2 is YSYEKL. The CDR3 sequence is CASSLRNFSGWEQFF. Written as DNA, the CDR3 is TGCGCCAGCAGCCTCAGAAATTTTAGCGGGTGGGAGCAGTTCTTC.

The V call is TRBV19, the J call TRBJ1-1, with 8 bases aligning to TRBD1. The germline gives CDR1 LNHDA, CDR2 SQIVND (reference sequence). The V gene end was trimmed by 6 bases and the J gene end by 7 bases; junction bases not matched to a gene: 7. The CDR3 is 13 residues long. The CDR3 region has the DNA TGTGCCAGTAGGACCTCAGGGGGCATTGAAGCTTTCTTT. Amino acid sequence: CASRTSGGIEAFF.

The chain combines TRBV27 with TRBJ1-5; 9 bases agree with TRBD1. Trimming took 6 bases from V and 5 from J; bases not matched to a gene: 5. This CDR3 contains 14 residues. CDR1 is MNHEY and CDR2 is SMNVEV in the germline V gene (reference sequence). CDR3 loop: CASRTTGGDQPQHF. Written as DNA, the CDR3 is TGTGCCAGCAGGACCACAGGGGGCGATCAGCCCCAGCATTTT.

The J gene is TRBJ2-7, the V gene TRBV5-1; TRBD1 matches at 10 bases. There are 14 residues in the CDR3. The V and J ends lost 8 bases and 5 bases, in that order; junction bases with no gene match: 10. Germline V gene data show CDR1 as SGHRS and CDR2 as YFSETQ. CDR3 bases: TGCGCCAGTTCGACAGGGGGCGCCGGGAACGAGCAGTACTTC. This gives the protein CASSTGGAGNEQYF.

The rearrangement joins TRBV6-5 to TRBJ1-6, with TRBD1 as a possible D gene (5 bases). Germline V lookup: CDR1 MNHEY, CDR2 SVGAGI. Trimming took 7 bases from V and 9 from J, leaving 10 bases between them. The CDR3 loop spans 12 amino acids. CDR3 in DNA: TGTGCCAGCAAGTTTGGGGCTTCACCCCTCCACTTT. Encoded protein: CASKFGASPLHF.

This clone was counted between two and nine times. This sequence joins TRBV11-2 and TRBJ2-1, with 9 bases identical to TRBD2. The CDR3 consists of 14 residues. J gave up 9 bases and V 6 bases, and 9 bases lay outside the gene matches. Germline CDR1 and CDR2: SGHAT and FQNNGV. CDR3 DNA sequence: TGTGCCAGCAGGCTAATAGCGGGAGTACGTGAGCAGTTCTTC. Its translation is CASRLIAGVREQFF.

The chain is built from TRBV4-2 and TRBJ2-7, with TRBD2 matching 10 bases. The J segment lost 0 bases and the V segment lost 4 bases, leaving 15 bases of the junction unmatched. Per germline, CDR1 LGHNA and CDR2 YNFKEQ. CDR3 length equals 19 residues. The CDR3 protein is CASSRNPQRGGLPSYEQYF. Written as DNA, the CDR3 is TGTGCCAGCAGCCGAAACCCCCAGCGGGGGGGCCTGCCCTCCTACGAGCAGTACTTC.

V usage is TRBV11-2 and J usage is TRBJ2-2; D is perhaps TRBD1 (5 bases). In germline, CDR1 is SGHAT, CDR2 FQNNGV. The CDR3 has 13 amino acids. With 5 bases removed from V and 6 bases from J, the gap between germline ends came to 10 bases. The CDR3 nucleotides are TGTGCCAGCAGCAGGGCCAGGGCCGGGGAGCTGTTTTTT. Amino acids: CASSRARAGELFF.

The chain links TRBV18 to TRBJ2-7; the D gene is possibly TRBD1 (6 bases). The V gene lost 3 bases and the J gene lost 2 bases, with 11 bases spanning the gap. The CDR3 length is 14 residues. Germline CDR1 is KGHSH and CDR2 is LQKENI. The chain's CDR3 is CASSPSQGPYEQYF. CDR3 bases: TGTGCCAGCTCACCCAGTCAGGGGCCCTACGAGCAGTACTTC.

The chain recombines TRBV5-6 with TRBJ2-7; TRBD1 matches 7 bases. The CDR3 contains 14 residues. Germline CDR1 is SGHDT and CDR2 is YYEEEE. The V and J ends lost 2 bases and 2 bases, in that order; junction bases with no gene match: 4. CDR3 bases: TGTGCCAGCAGCTTCGACAGGGACCCCTACGAGCAGTACTTC. Its translation: CASSFDRDPYEQYF. Variable domain in full (rest from reference TRBV5-6 and TRBJ2-7): DAGVTQSPTHLIKTRGQQVTLRCSPKSGHDTVSWYQQALGQGPQFIFQYYEEEERQRGNFPDRFSGHQFPNYSSELNVNALLLGDSALYLCASSFDRDPYEQYFGPGTRLTVT.

This rearrangement joins TRBV18 to TRBJ1-4; 8 bases map to TRBD1. Losses at the gene ends were 3 bases for V and 8 bases for J; bases not matched to a gene: 5. The germline gives CDR1 KGHSH, CDR2 LQKENI. This CDR3 contains 14 residues. The CDR3 here is CASSPQGAREKLFF. CDR3 in DNA: TGTGCCAGCTCACCCCAGGGGGCGCGCGAAAAACTGTTTTTT.

This rearrangement joins TRBV7-6 to TRBJ2-7; a weak D match, TRBD2 (6 bases). The germline V gene has CDR1 SGHVS and CDR2 FNYEAQ. CDR3 length: 16 residues. Trimming cost V 3 bases and J 7 bases, with 22 bases left between them. CDR3 coding DNA: TGTGCCAGCAGCTTCCACGATAAACGGGACTCCATTGAGCAGTACTTC. Residues: CASSFHDKRDSIEQYF.

The CDR3 nucleotides are TGTGCCAGCAGCCTACGGGTGACGGGATTGGACGAGCAGTACTTC. Its translation: CASSLRVTGLDEQYF. The rearrangement uses TRBV7-8 and TRBJ2-7, with D perhaps TRBD2 (5 bases). Germline V CDR1 and CDR2: SGHVS, FQNEAQ. The V and J ends lost 5 bases and 5 bases respectively, with 19 bases between them. The CDR3 is 15 residues long.

The chain has TRBV5-4 and TRBJ2-7, with a possible D match to TRBD2 (7 bases). V was trimmed by 4 bases and J by 2 bases, leaving 16 bases between them. There are 15 residues in the CDR3. The germline gives CDR1 SGHNT, CDR2 YYREEE (reference sequence). The CDR3 region has the DNA TGTGCCAGCAGCCTAGGGGGGGGTCCTACCTACGAGCAGTACTTC. Translation: CASSLGGGPTYEQYF.

The rearrangement links TRBV3-1 (or the pseudogene TRBV3-2) to TRBJ1-1, with TRBD1 as a possible D gene (6 bases). Germline CDR1 reads LGHDT; CDR2 reads YNNKEL (reference sequence). This CDR3 comprises 14 residues. Trimming removed 1 base from V and 5 bases from J, with 11 bases in between. This chain's CDR3 is CASSQAGRGTEAFF. The CDR3 DNA follows: TGTGCCAGCAGCCAAGCAGGCAGGGGAACTGAAGCTTTCTTT.

Details on this clone: Different DNA sequences within this sample yield the same CDR3. CDR3: CASSRTGNYGYTF. In DNA, the CDR3 is TGTGCCAGTAGTAGGACAGGCAACTATGGCTACACCTTC. The V and J genes are TRBV19 and TRBJ1-2, with 7 bases fitting TRBD1. The CDR3 totals 13 residues. With 4 bases clipped from V and 2 bases from J, the junction kept 1 base outside the gene matches. The V gene's germline CDR1 is LNHDA and CDR2 SQIVND (reference sequence).

The gene calls are TRBV30 and TRBJ2-2; D ambiguous. V lost 0 bases to trimming and J lost 2 bases, with 10 bases between them. The germline V gene has CDR1 GTSNPN and CDR2 SVGIG (reference sequence). The CDR3 loop spans 15 amino acids. In DNA, the CDR3 is TGTGCCTGGAGTGTAGTCAGTCTTAACACCGGGGAGCTGTTTTTT. Amino acids: CAWSVVSLNTGELFF.

V and J are TRBV7-9 and TRBJ1-6; possibly TRBD1 for D (6 bases). The CDR3 totals 14 residues. Looked up from germline, CDR1 is SEHNR and CDR2 is FQNEAQ (reference sequence). V lost 4 bases and J 8 bases, leaving 12 bases between the germline ends. The chain's CDR3 is CASSSQGSDSPLHF. The CDR3 coding sequence is TGTGCCAGCAGCTCACAGGGTTCTGATTCACCCCTCCACTTT.

V gene TRBV7-8 combines with J gene TRBJ2-7; 8 nucleotides agree with TRBD2. Per germline, CDR1 SGHVS and CDR2 FQNEAQ. The CDR3 totals 14 residues. V shed 4 bases and J 2 bases; nucleotides not matched to a gene: 4. CDR3 DNA sequence: TGTGCCAGCAGCTCTAGCGGGTATCCCTACGAGCAGTACTTC. It specifies CASSSSGYPYEQYF.

This clone showed up just once. This chain joins TRBV2 and TRBJ1-1, with 7 bases lining up with TRBD1. The CDR3 extends over 14 amino acids. V lost 1 base, J lost 11 bases, and 10 bases stayed unmatched. From germline, CDR1 is SNHLY and CDR2 FYNNEI. Written as DNA, the CDR3 is TGTGCCAGCAGTGAAGACGGGCAGGGGGAAATTGCTTTCTTT. Its translation is CASSEDGQGEIAFF.

The rearrangement uses TRBV18 and TRBJ1-5; 9 bases line up with TRBD1. V gave up 6 bases and J gave up 2 bases; unmatched junction bases: 14. The CDR3 is made up of 18 amino acids. Germline values: CDR1 KGHSH, CDR2 LQKENI. For the CDR3, the DNA is TGTGCCAGCTCTCTCATCGGTATACAGGGGGCGGGCAATCAGCCCCAGCATTTT. This translates into CASSLIGIQGAGNQPQHF.

The chain recombines TRBV12-3 or TRBV12-4 with TRBJ2-7, with TRBD1 matching 7 bases. V gave up 5 bases and J gave up 0 bases; unmatched junction bases: 1. The CDR3 totals 13 residues. CDR3 sequence: CASSPGGSYEQYF. CDR3 DNA sequence: TGTGCCAGCAGTCCAGGGGGCTCCTACGAGCAGTACTTC.

This chain joins TRBV5-1 and TRBJ2-1; 9 bases are shared with TRBD1. The CDR3 length is 14 residues. The J segment lost 10 bases and the V segment lost 4 bases, leaving 9 bases of the junction unmatched. Looked up from germline, CDR1 is SGHRS and CDR2 is YFSETQ. The CDR3 is CASSISGQGGEQFF. As DNA, the CDR3 is TGCGCCAGCAGCATTTCGGGACAGGGAGGCGAGCAGTTCTTC.

The sample holds one count of this clone. The chain joins TRBV10-2 to TRBJ2-1, with D possibly matching TRBD2 (6 bases). Germline V lookup: CDR1 WSHSY, CDR2 SAAADI. The CDR3 is 16 residues long. Trimming stripped 7 bases from V and 4 bases from J, with 20 bases between. The CDR3: CASTEGGVGKYNEQFF. CDR3 nucleotide sequence: TGCGCCAGCACCGAAGGCGGGGTGGGGAAGTACAATGAGCAGTTCTTC.

The chain joins TRBV9 to TRBJ1-1; 8 bases line up with TRBD1. After removal of 3 bases from V and 0 bases from J, the junction contained 13 bases not matched to a gene. Germline V gene sequence: CDR1 SGDLS, CDR2 YYNGEE. This CDR3 region has 18 residues. CDR3 loop: CASSDQGARWDVNTEAFF. As DNA, the CDR3 is TGTGCCAGCAGCGACCAGGGGGCGCGATGGGATGTGAACACTGAAGCTTTCTTT.

The V and J genes are TRBV6-5 and TRBJ2-7; 8 bases align to TRBD1. This CDR3 is 14 amino acids long. J was trimmed by 2 bases and V by 7 bases; bases with no gene match: 7. In germline, CDR1 is MNHEY, CDR2 SVGAGI. CDR3 sequence (DNA): TGTGCCAGCACCGACGACAGGGGAACCTACGAGCAGTACTTC. It specifies CASTDDRGTYEQYF.